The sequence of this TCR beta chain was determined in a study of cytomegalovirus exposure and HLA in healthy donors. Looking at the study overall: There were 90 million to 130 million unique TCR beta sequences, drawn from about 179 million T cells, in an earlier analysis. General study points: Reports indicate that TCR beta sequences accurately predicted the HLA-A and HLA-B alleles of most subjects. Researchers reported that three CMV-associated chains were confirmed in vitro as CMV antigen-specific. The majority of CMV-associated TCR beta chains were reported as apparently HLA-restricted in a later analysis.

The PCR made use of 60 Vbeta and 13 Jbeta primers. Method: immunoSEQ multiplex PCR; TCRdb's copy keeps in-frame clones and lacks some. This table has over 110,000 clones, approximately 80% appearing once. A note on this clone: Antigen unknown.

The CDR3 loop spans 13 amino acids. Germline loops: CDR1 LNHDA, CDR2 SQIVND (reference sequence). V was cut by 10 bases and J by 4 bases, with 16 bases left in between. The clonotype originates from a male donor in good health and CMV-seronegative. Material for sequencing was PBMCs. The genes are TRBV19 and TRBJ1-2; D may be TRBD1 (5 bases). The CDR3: CATAGVGFYGYTF. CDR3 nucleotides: TGTGCCACCGCGGGGGTAGGGTTCTATGGCTACACCTTC.